Below, 5 T cell receptor beta chains from the same sample are listed, as sequenced in a study of blood T cell repertoires in COVID-19. Produced via immunoSEQ multiplex PCR; TCRdb's table is partial and in-frame only. The table lists about 90,000 clones, 85% to 95% of them singletons, with roughly 6.4% in the top ten. Sequencing was done on a sample of peripheral blood. All receptors come from a woman aged 55-75 years with active COVID-19.

The V call is TRBV5-1, the J call TRBJ1-4, with D possibly matching TRBD1 (5 bases). V dropped 4 bases and J dropped 3 bases, with 10 bases sitting between them. Germline V lookup: CDR1 SGHRS, CDR2 YFSETQ. CDR3 length: 14 residues. CDR3 coding DNA: TGCGCCAGCAGCCTCTCGGGGGCTAATGAAAAACTGTTTTTT. Encoded protein: CASSLSGANEKLFF.

The V and J genes are TRBV6-5 and TRBJ1-1; TRBD1 matches at 7 bases. Trimming at V came to 5 bases and at J to 5 bases, leaving 8 bases not matched to a gene. The CDR3 has 14 amino acids. Germline lookup yields CDR1 MNHEY and CDR2 SVGAGI. CDR3 loop: CASSNQGVGTEAFF. The CDR3 bases are TGTGCCAGCAGTAACCAGGGGGTGGGGACTGAAGCTTTCTTT.

This chain connects TRBV6-5 to TRBJ1-5; 10 bases line up with TRBD1. Looked up from germline, CDR1 is MNHEY and CDR2 is SVGAGI. The CDR3 extends over 13 amino acids. With 6 bases clipped from V and 6 bases from J, the junction kept 2 bases outside the gene matches. CDR3 nucleotide sequence: TGTGCCAGCAGGGGGACAGGGGCTCAGCCCCAGCATTTT. Protein: CASRGTGAQPQHF.

The CDR3 DNA reads as TGTGCCAGCACTCGAGCGGGGAGCTCCTACAATGAGCAGTTCTTC. This gives the protein CASTRAGSSYNEQFF. The rearrangement links TRBV19 to TRBJ2-1, with TRBD2 matching 7 bases. The CDR3 is 15 residues long. The V gene's germline CDR1 is LNHDA and CDR2 SQIVND (reference sequence). Trimming took 9 bases from V and 0 from J; bases not matched to a gene: 8. Looking up the rest from reference TRBV19 and TRBJ2-1 gives the full variable domain: DGGITQSPKYLFRKEGQNVTLSCEQNLNHDAMYWYRQDPGQGLRLIYYSQIVNDFQKGDIAEGYSVSREKKESFPLTVTSAQKNPTAFYLCASTRAGSSYNEQFFGPGTRLTVL.

This rearrangement joins TRBV4-1 to TRBJ2-1, with TRBD1 matching 7 bases. The CDR3 consists of 17 residues. Trimming took 4 bases from V and 7 from J; bases not matched to a gene: 16. The germline V gene has CDR1 MGHRA and CDR2 YSYEKL. The CDR3 loop reads CASSLPWGRQGRNEQFF. CDR3 in DNA: TGCGCCAGCAGCCTCCCCTGGGGCCGACAGGGCCGGAATGAGCAGTTCTTC.